The 25 T cell receptor beta chains below all came from one sample that was sequenced in a study of CD8+ T cells in alopecia areata. Extraction and reverse transcription of RNA yielded cDNA as the sequencing template. Sequenced by immunoSEQ multiplex PCR; TCRdb stores in-frame clones only, minus some. The table lists 120,000 to 150,000 clones, 62% of them singletons. The source material was CD8+ T cells sorted from blood. The receptors derive from a human donor in good health.

To note about this clone: Other DNA sequences in the sample encode the same CDR3. The chain joins TRBV27 to TRBJ2-7; 13 nucleotides agree with TRBD2. There are 15 residues in the CDR3. Germline V gene data show CDR1 as MNHEY and CDR2 as SMNVEV (reference sequence). J lost 2 bases, V lost 2 bases, and 0 bases had no gene match. The CDR3 loop reads CASSLGTSGTYEQYF. The CDR3 DNA reads TGTGCCAGCAGTTTAGGGACTAGCGGGACCTACGAGCAGTACTTC.

This clone was seen a few times. V is TRBV29-1 and J is TRBJ2-7, with 7 nucleotides matching TRBD1. The ends lost 1 base at V and 0 bases at J; junction bases unmatched: 9. Germline assignment: CDR1 SQVTM and CDR2 ANQGSEA. This CDR3 has 16 residues. The CDR3 sequence is CSVEVRGQRFSYEQYF. In DNA, the CDR3 is TGCAGCGTTGAAGTTCGGGGACAGAGGTTCTCCTACGAGCAGTACTTC.

The chain recombines TRBV6-5 with TRBJ2-7, with a tentative D call TRBD1 (5 bases). Trimming took off 0 bases at V and 3 bases at J, with 12 bases between the two ends. The CDR3 has 15 residues. Per germline, CDR1 MNHEY and CDR2 SVGAGI. The CDR3 region is CASSYSGQGVYEQYF. CDR3 nucleotides: TGTGCCAGCAGTTACTCGGGCCAGGGCGTCTACGAGCAGTACTTC.

This sequence joins TRBV29-1 and TRBJ1-2; 8 bases align to TRBD1. With V trimmed by 3 bases and J by 8 bases, 8 bases remained unmatched. CDR3 length: 13 amino acids. CDR1 is SQVTM, CDR2 ANQGSEA, per germline. The CDR3, as DNA: TGCAGCGTTGACTCAGGGGGCGGCTTAGGCTACACCTTC. It codes for CSVDSGGGLGYTF.

This chain links TRBV10-1 with TRBJ2-7, with 11 bases identical to TRBD2. The J segment lost 6 bases and the V segment lost 2 bases, leaving 9 bases of the junction unmatched. The CDR3 covers 16 residues. CDR1 WNHNN and CDR2 SYGVQD come from the germline V gene (reference sequence). CDR3 in amino acids: CASSEDSGRAPREQYF. The CDR3 region has the DNA TGCGCCAGCAGTGAGGATAGCGGGAGGGCCCCACGCGAGCAGTACTTC.

The rearrangement uses TRBV29-1 and TRBJ1-2; no firm D call. CDR1 and CDR2 from the germline V gene are SQVTM and ANQGSEA. V shed 6 bases and J shed 4 bases, with 9 bases lying between them. The CDR3 consists of 11 residues. In DNA, the CDR3 is TGCAGCGTCGCCTTGCGCTATGGCTACACCTTC. Its translation: CSVALRYGYTF.

This clone was recorded a few times. The genes are TRBV6-5 and TRBJ1-5; D ambiguous. The CDR3 has 13 amino acids. Germline values: CDR1 MNHEY, CDR2 SVGAGI. Trimming took 6 bases from V and 7 from J, leaving 13 bases between them. CDR3 residues: CASRLLEGQPQHF. For the CDR3, the DNA is TGTGCCAGCAGGCTACTCGAGGGCCAGCCCCAGCATTTT.

The chain uses TRBV15 and TRBJ2-5, with a weak D call TRBD2 (6 bases). V lost 0 bases and J lost 4, with 9 bases in between. Germline values: CDR1 LNHNV, CDR2 YYDKDF (reference sequence). This CDR3 is 14 amino acids long. CDR3 in amino acids: CATSRDPRGETQYF. CDR3 DNA: TGTGCCACCAGCAGAGATCCGCGGGGAGAGACCCAGTACTTC.

The genes are TRBV11-2 and TRBJ1-2; D is uncertain. CDR1 and CDR2 from the germline V gene are SGHAT and FQNNGV. This CDR3 is 15 amino acids long. V was shortened by 1 base and J by 1 base, with 10 bases between the two germline ends. CDR3 amino acids: CASSLGPGINYGYTF. CDR3 sequence (DNA): TGTGCCAGCAGCTTAGGTCCAGGAATTAACTATGGCTACACCTTC. The full variable domain, rest sourced from reference TRBV11-2 and TRBJ1-2, is EAGVAQSPRYKIIEKRQSVAFWCNPISGHATLYWYQQILGQGPKLLIQFQNNGVVDDSQLPKDRFSAERLKGVDSTLKIQPAKLEDSAVYLCASSLGPGINYGYTFGSGTRLTVV.

This clone has more than one count but fewer than ten. V usage is TRBV29-1 and J usage is TRBJ2-1; maybe TRBD2 (5 bases). The V end lost 5 bases, the J end lost 8 bases, and 19 bases lay between the germline ends. Germline V gene sequence: CDR1 SQVTM, CDR2 ANQGSEA. This CDR3 is 14 amino acids long. Written as DNA, the CDR3 is TGCAGCGTTCTAAACTACGGGGTCGTCGATGAGCAGTTCTTC. Translated, it gives CSVLNYGVVDEQFF.

This clone was seen a few times. The V and J genes are TRBV10-2 and TRBJ2-7; no definite D call. The ends were cut back, 2 bases at V and 1 base at J, with 6 bases in the middle. Germline V gene lookup returns CDR1 WSHSY and CDR2 SAAADI. This CDR3 has 13 amino acids. This CDR3 reads CASSERFSYEQYF. For the CDR3, the DNA is TGCGCCAGCAGTGAGCGTTTTTCCTACGAGCAGTACTTC.

The chain combines TRBV7-8 with TRBJ2-7; 7 bases agree with TRBD1. Germline CDR1 is SGHVS and CDR2 is FQNEAQ. The V gene end was trimmed by 2 bases and the J gene end by 2 bases; junction bases not matched to a gene: 6. The CDR3 spans 15 residues. CDR3 amino acids: CASSLSPGGAYEQYF. CDR3 nucleotide sequence: TGTGCCAGCAGCTTATCCCCAGGGGGTGCCTACGAGCAGTACTTC.

This clone was seen once. The sample has other DNA sequences that encode this CDR3 too. The V call is TRBV11-2, the J call TRBJ2-7; D uncertain. Germline CDR1 is SGHAT and CDR2 is FQNNGV. Deletions cut 3 bases from V and 4 bases from J, with 4 bases between. The CDR3 contains 11 residues. The CDR3 reads CASSFSYEQYF. The CDR3 coding sequence is TGTGCCAGCAGCTTTAGTTACGAGCAGTACTTC.

The V call is TRBV28, the J call TRBJ2-7; TRBD1 aligns across 9 bases. Germline V gene sequence: CDR1 MDHEN, CDR2 SYDVKM. Trimming cost V 6 bases and J 7 bases; bases outside gene matches: 10. The CDR3 spans 14 residues. The DNA of the CDR3 is TGTGCCAGCAGCGAAACAGGGGGCGCGCGGGAGCAGTACTTC. Translating it yields CASSETGGAREQYF.

CDR3 protein: CASRVTDAGDTQYF. DNA for the CDR3: TGTGCCAGTAGAGTGACAGACGCAGGTGATACGCAGTATTTT. V and J are TRBV9 and TRBJ2-3; maybe TRBD1 (5 bases). V shed 8 bases and J shed 6 bases, with 19 bases lying between them. CDR3 length: 14 residues. The germline V gene encodes CDR1 SGDLS and CDR2 YYNGEE.

A single count supports this clone. The rearrangement links TRBV13 to TRBJ1-2; D not resolved. Germline CDR1 PRHDT, CDR2 FYEKMQ (reference sequence). The CDR3 contains 13 residues. Trimming pared 4 bases from V and 4 bases from J, leaving 10 bases between. CDR3 in DNA: TGTGCCAGCAGCTATGAACTTAGCTATGGCTACACCTTC. It encodes CASSYELSYGYTF.

The DNA of the CDR3 is TGTGCCTGGAGACAGAACACTGAAGCTTTCTTT. Residues: CAWRQNTEAFF. The chain links TRBV30 to TRBJ1-1, with no clear D. The length of the CDR3 is 11 residues. V shed 3 bases and J shed 1 base, with 3 bases lying between them. Germline CDR1 and CDR2: GTSNPN and SVGIG (reference sequence).

This clone was observed a few times. The chain combines TRBV20-1 with TRBJ2-7, with a weak D call TRBD1 (6 bases). Trimming removed 3 bases at V and 4 bases at J, with 7 bases between. The germline V gene encodes CDR1 DFQATT and CDR2 SNEGSKA (reference sequence). The CDR3 spans 11 residues. CDR3: CSARQGYEQYF. The CDR3 DNA follows: TGCAGTGCTAGGCAGGGGTACGAGCAGTACTTC.

V and J are TRBV5-1 and TRBJ2-6, with D hard to call. The germline V gene encodes CDR1 SGHRS and CDR2 YFSETQ. V lost 2 bases and J 0 bases, leaving 6 bases between the germline ends. The CDR3 extends over 15 amino acids. This chain's CDR3 is CASSFSDSGANVLTF. The CDR3 DNA is TGCGCCAGCAGCTTTTCGGACTCTGGGGCCAACGTCCTGACTTTC.

The chain uses TRBV5-1 and TRBJ2-7; D might be TRBD2 (7 bases). V lost 5 bases and J lost 3, with 18 bases in between. The CDR3 sequence is 15 residues long. Germline CDR1 is SGHRS and CDR2 is YFSETQ. In nucleotides, the CDR3 is TGCGCCAGCAGTCCACAGGGACGGGAGGACTACGAGCAGTACTTC. As protein: CASSPQGREDYEQYF.

The V and J genes are TRBV27 and TRBJ1-1; D is uncertain. Germline V lookup: CDR1 MNHEY, CDR2 SMNVEV (reference sequence). V was pared by 3 bases and J by 1 base, with 6 bases between. This CDR3 spans 13 amino acids. The CDR3 loop reads CASSFGENTEAFF. CDR3 bases: TGTGCCAGCAGTTTTGGGGAGAACACTGAAGCTTTCTTT.

The V call is TRBV6-6, the J call TRBJ2-3; 11 nucleotides agree with TRBD2. The CDR3 covers 15 residues. In germline, CDR1 is MNHNY, CDR2 SVGAGI (reference sequence). V gave up 5 bases and J gave up 4 bases; unmatched junction bases: 5. CDR3 DNA sequence: TGTGCCAGCAGTCTTCTAGCGGGAGGCGCAGATACGCAGTATTTT. Its translation is CASSLLAGGADTQYF.

This chain connects TRBV19 to TRBJ2-1; the D is unclear. In germline, CDR1 is LNHDA, CDR2 SQIVND (reference sequence). The CDR3 length is 13 residues. Deletions cut 7 bases from V and 6 bases from J, with 13 bases between. CDR3 in amino acids: CASMEHSSNEQFF. The CDR3 coding sequence is TGTGCCAGTATGGAGCACTCGTCCAATGAGCAGTTCTTC.

The gene calls are TRBV5-6 and TRBJ2-1; D is unresolved. This CDR3 spans 12 amino acids. Trimming removed 4 bases from V and 5 bases from J, with 7 bases in between. Looked up from germline, CDR1 is SGHDT and CDR2 is YYEEEE. The DNA for the CDR3 is TGTGCCAGCAGCCACCCCGACAATGAGCAGTTCTTC. Translated: CASSHPDNEQFF.

This sequence joins TRBV29-1 and TRBJ2-5; TRBD1 is a possible D gene (5 bases). Germline V gives CDR1 SQVTM, CDR2 ANQGSEA. V dropped 5 bases and J dropped 1 base, with 11 bases sitting between them. The CDR3 contains 13 residues. The DNA for the CDR3 is TGCAGCGTTCAAGGCAGGGTCCAAGAGACCCAGTACTTC. Protein: CSVQGRVQETQYF. The variable domain in full, with the rest retrieved from reference TRBV29-1 and TRBJ2-5, is SAVISQKPSRDICQRGTSLTIQCQVDSQVTMMFWYRQQPGQSLTLIATANQGSEATYESGFVIDKFPISRPNLTFSTLTVSNMSPEDSSIYLCSVQGRVQETQYFGPGTRLLVL.